The source of this TCR beta chain is a study of T cells in Graves' hyperthyroidism and ophthalmopathy. Study results and caveats: Using 13 V-J features, a model discriminated ophthalmopathy from stable hyperthyroidism.

Not enrolled were patients with uncontrolled infection, other autoimmune disease, pregnancy or lactation. Out of roughly 10 ml of fresh peripheral blood came the PBMCs. The source material, RNA transcripts, was used to amplify TCR beta CDR3 regions. The HTBI primer set served for first-round RT-PCR of the TCR CDR3. In TCRdb, the multiplex PCR reads were re-called with MiXCR into one record per CDR3 protein. Of hundreds of thousands of distinct CDR3 sequences listed, roughly an eighth are singletons. Trimming took off 10 bases at V and 1 base at J, with 14 bases between the two ends. The CDR3 runs 13 residues. Germline loops: CDR1 MDHEN, CDR2 SYDVKM. The table lists this clonotype with many counts. What it binds is unknown.

J is TRBJ2-7 and V is TRBV28, with D perhaps being TRBD1 or TRBD2 (5 bases each). Sequencing was carried out using blood. The origin of this receptor is a woman aged 18-29 years with Graves' hyperthyroidism. CDR3 DNA sequence: TGTGCCACGGGCCCGGGGCGATCCTACGAGCAGTACTTC. Encoded protein: CATGPGRSYEQYF. The full variable domain, with the rest looked up from reference TRBV28 and TRBJ2-7, is DVKVTQSSRYLVKRTGEKVFLECVQDMDHENMFWYRQDPGLGLRLIYFSYDVKMKEKGDIPEGYSVSREKKERFSLILESASTNQTSMYLCATGPGRSYEQYFGPGTRLTVT.